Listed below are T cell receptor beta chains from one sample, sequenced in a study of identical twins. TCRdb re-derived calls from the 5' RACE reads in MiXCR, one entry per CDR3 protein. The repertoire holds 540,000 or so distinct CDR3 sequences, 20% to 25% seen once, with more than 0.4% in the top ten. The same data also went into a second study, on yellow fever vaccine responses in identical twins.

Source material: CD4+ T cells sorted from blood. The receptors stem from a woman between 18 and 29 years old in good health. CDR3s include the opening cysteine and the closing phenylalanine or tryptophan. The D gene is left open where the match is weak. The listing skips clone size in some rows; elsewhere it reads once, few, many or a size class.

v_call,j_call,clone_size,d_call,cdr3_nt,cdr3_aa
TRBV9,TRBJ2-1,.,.,TGTGCCAGCAGCGCAGGACTTAGGGGCTCCTACAATGAGCAGTTCTTC,CASSAGLRGSYNEQFF
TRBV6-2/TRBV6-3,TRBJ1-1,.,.,TGTGCCAGCAGTTGGATGGTGGGGAACACTGAAGCTTTCTTT,CASSWMVGNTEAFF
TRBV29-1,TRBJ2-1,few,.,TGCAGCGTTGCGAGACAGAGCTCCTACAATGAGCAGTTCTTC,CSVARQSSYNEQFF
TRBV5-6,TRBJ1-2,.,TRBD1,TGTGCCAGCAGCATGGACAGGGGAGCTTATAACTATGGCTACACCTTC,CASSMDRGAYNYGYTF
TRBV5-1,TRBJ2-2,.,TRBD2,TGCGCCAGCAGCTTGGTACTAGCGGGAAGCACCGGGGAGCTGTTTTTT,CASSLVLAGSTGELFF
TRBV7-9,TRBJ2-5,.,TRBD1,TGTGTCAGCAGCTTACTTAGACAGGGGGAGACCCAGTACTTC,CVSSLLRQGETQYF
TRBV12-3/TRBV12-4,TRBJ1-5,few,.,TGTGCCAGCAGTTCCCGGGAGGGGGGACAGCCCCAGCATTTT,CASSSREGGQPQHF
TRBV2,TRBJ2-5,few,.,TGTGCCAGCAGTGAAGAGTTAGCCCAAGAGACCCAGTACTTC,CASSEELAQETQYF
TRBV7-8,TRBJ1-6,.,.,TGTGCCAGCAGCTTAATGGCGTGGGGGGTTAATTCACCCCTCCACTTT,CASSLMAWGVNSPLHF
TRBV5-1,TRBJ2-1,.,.,TGCGCCAGCAGCCTCCGGGCCTCGAGGGAAACTAACAATGAGCAGTTCTTC,CASSLRASRETNNEQFF
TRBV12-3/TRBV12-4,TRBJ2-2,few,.,TGTGCCAGCAGAAATACGAACACCGGGGAGCTGTTTTTT,CASRNTNTGELFF
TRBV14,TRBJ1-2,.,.,TGTGCCAGCAGCCAAGCAGGGGTCGGCTACACCTTC,CASSQAGVGYTF
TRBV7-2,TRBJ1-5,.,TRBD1,TGTGCCAGCAGCAGGGGACAGATCAATCAGCCCCAGCATTTT,CASSRGQINQPQHF
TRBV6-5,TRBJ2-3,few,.,TGTGCCAGCAGTTACGGTTTAGCAAAGGGGGTGACAGATACGCAGTATTTT,CASSYGLAKGVTDTQYF
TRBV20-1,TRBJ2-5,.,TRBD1,TGCAGTGCTAGACGGGACAGGGTGCGTGTTGCGGCTGCGGAGACCCAGTACTTC,CSARRDRVRVAAAETQYF
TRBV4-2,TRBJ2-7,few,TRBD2,TGTGCCAGCAGCCAACGGGCACTAGCGGGAGGTTCCTACGAGCAGTACTTC,CASSQRALAGGSYEQYF
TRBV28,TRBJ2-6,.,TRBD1,TGTGCCAGCCACCAGGGGGCTCTAACTGGGGCCAACGTCCTGACTTTC,CASHQGALTGANVLTF
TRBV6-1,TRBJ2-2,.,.,TGTGCCAGCAGGAGGGGAACGGGCACCGGGGAGCTGTTTTTT,CASRRGTGTGELFF
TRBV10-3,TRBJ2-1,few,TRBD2,TGTGCCATCAGGCCACTAGCGGGAGGCAATGAGCAGTTCTTC,CAIRPLAGGNEQFF
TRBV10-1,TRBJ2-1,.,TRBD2,TGCGCCAGCAGTGAGTACCCGCGGGAGAGGCAGTTCTTC,CASSEYPRERQFF
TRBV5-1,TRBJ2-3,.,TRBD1,TGCGCCAGCAGCACACAAACCACCGGGACAGGGGCAGATACGCAGTATTTT,CASSTQTTGTGADTQYF
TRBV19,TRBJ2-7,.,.,TGTGCCAGTAGGACCCCTAGAGAAAGATTCTCCTACGAGCAGTACTTC,CASRTPRERFSYEQYF
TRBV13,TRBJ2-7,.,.,TGTGCCAGCAGCTTCGCCACAGCCACATCAGGTACCTACGAGCAGTACTTC,CASSFATATSGTYEQYF
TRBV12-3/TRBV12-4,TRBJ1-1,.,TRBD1,TGTGCCAGCAGTTTACGTCGACAGGGGGACACTGAAGCTTTCTTT,CASSLRRQGDTEAFF
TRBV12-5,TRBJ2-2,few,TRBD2,TGTGCTAGTGGTTTTTCTCCCCCGGGACTAGCGGGGGTCCGATTTAACACCGGGGAGCTGTTTTTT,CASGFSPPGLAGVRFNTGELFF
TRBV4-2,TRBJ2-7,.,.,TGTGCCAGCAGCGAGCAGAAGGGGGCCTACGAGCAGTACTTC,CASSEQKGAYEQYF
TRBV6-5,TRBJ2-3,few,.,TGTGCCAGCAGTTACCCGAGGGGGGCAGGTGCAGGCACAGATACGCAGTATTTT,CASSYPRGAGAGTDTQYF